One sample yielded the 9 T cell receptor beta chains listed below, sequenced in a study of OX40 agonist ivuxolimab in advanced cancers. Some clones are missing from TCRdb's copy, which holds only in-frame ones; the method was immunoSEQ multiplex PCR. The data hold about 63,000 clones, with approximately 88% observed a single time. Sample: CD4+ or CD8+ T cells sorted from blood, taken in a trial of the OX40 agonist ivuxolimab. Receptor source: an adult with an advanced solid tumor such as melanoma, head and neck, liver or kidney cancer.

The chain has TRBV6-5 and TRBJ1-5, with D hard to call. Trimming left V 1 base short and J 6 bases short, with 7 bases between. Germline CDR1 MNHEY, CDR2 SVGAGI. There are 13 residues in the CDR3. The CDR3 spells CASSYWEVQPQHF. The CDR3 bases are TGTGCCAGCAGTTACTGGGAGGTTCAGCCCCAGCATTTT.

The rearrangement uses TRBV5-1 and TRBJ1-2; D is uncertain. Trimming pared 0 bases from V and 7 bases from J, leaving 7 bases between. The germline CDR1 and CDR2 sequences are SGHRS and YFSETQ. This CDR3 region has 12 residues. The CDR3 DNA is TGCGCCAGCAGCTTGGAGACCGGTGGCTACACCTTC. Its protein product is CASSLETGGYTF.

The rearrangement links TRBV9 to TRBJ2-1; 11 nucleotides agree with TRBD2. Germline V CDR1 and CDR2: SGDLS, YYNGEE. The CDR3 has 15 residues. Germline trimming cut 4 bases from V and 3 bases from J; bases unmatched to any gene: 3. The CDR3 DNA is TGTGCCAGCAGCCCTAGCGGGGGGCTCTACAATGAGCAGTTCTTC. As protein: CASSPSGGLYNEQFF.

This chain connects TRBV19 to TRBJ2-7, with 7 bases aligning to TRBD1. Germline CDR1 LNHDA, CDR2 SQIVND (reference sequence). The CDR3 extends over 16 amino acids. The J segment lost 1 base and the V segment lost 4 bases, leaving 10 bases of the junction unmatched. In nucleotides, the CDR3 is TGTGCCAGTAGTAGGATGACAGGGTACGAATCCTACGAGCAGTACTTC. This codes for CASSRMTGYESYEQYF.

This clone was observed a few times. The chain has TRBV18 and TRBJ1-5, with 7 bases identical to TRBD1. V shed 8 bases, J shed 2 bases, and the junction held 9 bases outside the gene matches. The CDR3 contains 15 residues. Germline-derived CDR1 and CDR2 are KGHSH and LQKENI. DNA of the CDR3: TGTGCCAGCACAATCTCCGGACAGGGCAATCAGCCCCAGCATTTT. This encodes CASTISGQGNQPQHF.

CDR3 loop: CASSLSGRGHTDTQYF. CDR3 bases: TGTGCCAGCAGTTTATCTGGCAGAGGCCACACAGATACGCAGTATTTT. The chain couples TRBV27 to TRBJ2-3; no definite D call. The germline V gene has CDR1 MNHEY and CDR2 SMNVEV (reference sequence). V was pared by 0 bases and J by 2 bases, with 12 bases between. The CDR3 sequence is 16 residues long.

J is TRBJ1-4 and V is TRBV5-1; the match to TRBD1 covers 9 bases. Trimming took 2 bases from V and 6 from J; bases not matched to a gene: 5. The CDR3 runs to 15 residues. Looked up from germline, CDR1 is SGHRS and CDR2 is YFSETQ. CDR3 in DNA: TGCGCCAGCAGCTTCTCCGGGACAGGGTATGAAAAACTGTTTTTT. It is translated as CASSFSGTGYEKLFF.

The rearrangement uses TRBV18 and TRBJ2-5; no clear D gene. Germline V lookup: CDR1 KGHSH, CDR2 LQKENI. The CDR3 totals 11 residues. V was clipped by 4 bases and J by 2 bases, with 2 bases between them. CDR3 residues: CASSRQETQYF. The CDR3 nucleotides are TGTGCCAGCTCACGACAAGAGACCCAGTACTTC.

This chain uses TRBV7-2 with TRBJ1-5; D might be TRBD1 (6 bases). The ends were cut back, 5 bases at V and 2 bases at J, with 16 bases in the middle. From germline, CDR1 is SGHTA and CDR2 FQGNSA. This CDR3 is built from 16 residues. The CDR3 bases are TGTGCCAGCAGCCCCCAGGGGTCAAGTGGCAATCAGCCCCAGCATTTT. This sequence encodes CASSPQGSSGNQPQHF.